The 9 T cell receptor beta chains below all came from one sample that was sequenced in a study of PD-1 blockade in classical Hodgkin lymphoma. Only in-frame clones appear in the TCRdb table, and some are missing; sequencing was by immunoSEQ multiplex PCR. The data hold roughly 56,000 clones, with 88% observed a single time. Relapse was seen in all patients after autologous stem cell transplantation, and brentuximab vedotin exposure was variable. The sequences come from peripheral blood mononuclear cells (PBMCs), collected before the second cycle of nivolumab. These receptors were collected from a human donor with classical Hodgkin lymphoma.

The chain uses TRBV2 and TRBJ1-1, with no clear D. The CDR3 extends over 13 amino acids. Per the germline V gene, CDR1 is SNHLY and CDR2 is FYNNEI. V lost 6 bases and J 0 bases, leaving 8 bases between the germline ends. For the CDR3, the DNA is TGTGCCAGCAGGGACGGCATGAACACTGAAGCTTTCTTT. Its protein is CASRDGMNTEAFF.

On this clone itself: Other nucleotide sequences from this sample produce the same CDR3. This chain joins TRBV5-1 and TRBJ1-3; D gene unclear. V was clipped by 0 bases and J by 0 bases, with 4 bases between them. Germline values: CDR1 SGHRS, CDR2 YFSETQ. There are 14 residues in the CDR3. In nucleotides, the CDR3 is TGCGCCAGCAGCTTGGCCTCCTCTGGAAACACCATATATTTT. This encodes CASSLASSGNTIYF.

The gene calls are TRBV5-1 and TRBJ2-7; a possible D gene is TRBD1 (5 bases). This CDR3 is built from 13 residues. Deletions cut 3 bases from V and 2 bases from J, with 9 bases between. Germline V gene lookup returns CDR1 SGHRS and CDR2 YFSETQ. As DNA, the CDR3 is TGCGCCAGCAGCTCTCAGGGTCCCTACGAGCAGTACTTC. Encoded protein: CASSSQGPYEQYF.

A note on this clone: The same CDR3 is also encoded by other DNA sequences in this sample. The chain joins TRBV5-1 to TRBJ1-3; TRBD1 might be the D (6 bases). The CDR3 runs 16 residues. The germline gives CDR1 SGHRS, CDR2 YFSETQ. V was shortened by 0 bases and J by 10 bases, with 20 bases between the two germline ends. CDR3 amino acids: CASSLDPLGAGGTIYF. The DNA for the CDR3 is TGCGCCAGCAGCTTGGACCCCTTGGGGGCCGGGGGGACCATATATTTT.

In its sample, this clone was seen once. The V and J genes are TRBV2 and TRBJ2-5; D is ambiguous. Between the trimmed V and J ends, which lost 6 bases and 4 bases, there was a span of 9 bases. CDR3 length equals 12 residues. Germline V gene data show CDR1 as SNHLY and CDR2 as FYNNEI. CDR3 in DNA: TGTGCCAGCAGCATGTTGGGAGAGACCCAGTACTTC. Translated, it gives CASSMLGETQYF.

The chain joins TRBV5-1 to TRBJ1-4; TRBD1 is a possible D gene (5 bases). CDR1 and CDR2 from the germline V gene are SGHRS and YFSETQ. The ends were cut back, 1 base at V and 5 bases at J, with 12 bases in the middle. The CDR3 extends over 15 amino acids. CDR3 bases: TGCGCCAGCAGCTTGACGGGGGGAAGAAATGAAAAACTGTTTTTT. Protein: CASSLTGGRNEKLFF.

The J gene is TRBJ1-1, the V gene TRBV5-5; D not certain. Looked up from germline, CDR1 is SGHKS and CDR2 is YYEKEE (reference sequence). CDR3 size: 14 residues. Trimming removed 4 bases at V and 1 base at J, with 11 bases between. The CDR3 protein is CASSPRTGNTEAFF. The CDR3 DNA follows: TGTGCCAGCAGCCCCCGGACGGGGAACACTGAAGCTTTCTTT.

This rearrangement joins TRBV7-8 to TRBJ2-6; D call uncertain. Trimming stripped 3 bases from V and 3 bases from J, with 3 bases between. Per germline, CDR1 SGHVS and CDR2 FQNEAQ. The CDR3 runs to 13 residues. CDR3 bases: TGTGCCAGCAGCTTCTTTGGGGCCAACGTCCTGACTTTC. It translates to CASSFFGANVLTF.

The chain couples TRBV25-1 to TRBJ1-6; 10 bases align to TRBD1. J lost 10 bases, V lost 5 bases, and 5 bases had no gene match. The length of the CDR3 is 14 residues. Germline V gene data show CDR1 as MGHDK and CDR2 as SYGVNS. The CDR3 DNA reads as TGTGCCAGCAGTCCCGGGACAGGGGCATCACCCCTCCACTTT. This gives the protein CASSPGTGASPLHF.